This T cell receptor (beta chain) stems from a study of metastatic and nonmetastatic thyroid tumors. This clone was detected many times. The entire patient cohort was treatment-naive prior to thyroid surgery. TCRdb recomputed clones from the PCR reads via MiXCR. This sample has tens of thousands of clones, with approximately 17% found just once. The germline gives CDR1 MNHNS, CDR2 SASEGT. Trimming cost V 5 bases and J 5 bases, with 21 bases left between them. CDR3 length: 16 residues. The chain combines TRBV6-1 with TRBJ2-5; possibly TRBD1 or TRBD2 for D (5 bases each). The specimen was blood. The TCR sequence derives from a female donor with papillary thyroid cancer or a benign thyroid nodule (not recorded which). Some clones in this sample may be carry-over from other donors' samples. CDR3 DNA sequence: TGTGCCAGCAGTTCCACCGGGACCGAAATTCCGGAGACCCAGTACTTC. Translated, it gives CASSSTGTEIPETQYF.